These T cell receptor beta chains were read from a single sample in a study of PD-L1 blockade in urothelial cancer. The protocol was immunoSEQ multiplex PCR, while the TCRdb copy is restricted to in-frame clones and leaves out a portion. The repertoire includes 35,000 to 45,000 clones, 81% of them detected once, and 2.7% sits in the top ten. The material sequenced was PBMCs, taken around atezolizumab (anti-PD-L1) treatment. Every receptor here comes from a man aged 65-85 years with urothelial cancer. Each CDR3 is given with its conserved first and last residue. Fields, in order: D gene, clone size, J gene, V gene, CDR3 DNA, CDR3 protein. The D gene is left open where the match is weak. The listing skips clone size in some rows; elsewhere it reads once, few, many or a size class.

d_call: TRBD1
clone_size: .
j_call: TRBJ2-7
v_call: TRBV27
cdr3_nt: TGTGCCAGCAGTTCCTACGGGACAGGGGGCAACTACGAGCAGTACTTC
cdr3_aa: CASSSYGTGGNYEQYF

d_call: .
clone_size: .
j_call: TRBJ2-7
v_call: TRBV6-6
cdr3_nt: TGTGCCAGCAGTTACAATCCCACAGGGACCTACGAGCAGTACTTC
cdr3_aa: CASSYNPTGTYEQYF

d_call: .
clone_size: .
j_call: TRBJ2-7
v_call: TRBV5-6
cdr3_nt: TGTGCCAGCAGCCCCGGCGGTTCCTACGAGCAGTACTTC
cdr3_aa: CASSPGGSYEQYF

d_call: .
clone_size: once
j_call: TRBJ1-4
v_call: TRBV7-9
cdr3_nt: TGTGCCAGCAGCTTAGCGGACAGATACCTTGCAACTAATGAAAAACTGTTTTTT
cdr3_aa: CASSLADRYLATNEKLFF

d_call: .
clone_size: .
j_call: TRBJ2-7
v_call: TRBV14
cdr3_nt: TGTGCCAGCAGCCCCGGTGCGGCTTACGAAAGCTCCTACGAGCAGTACTTC
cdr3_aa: CASSPGAAYESSYEQYF

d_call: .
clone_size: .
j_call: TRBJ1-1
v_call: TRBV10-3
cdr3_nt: TGTGCCATCAGTGAGTCAGGACAGTCCATGAACACTGAAGCTTTCTTT
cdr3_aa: CAISESGQSMNTEAFF

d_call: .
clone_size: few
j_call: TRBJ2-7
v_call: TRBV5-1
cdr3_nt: TGCGCCAGCAGCTCGTCTGTGGGGGGACCGGGGCCCGAGCAGTACTTC
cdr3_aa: CASSSSVGGPGPEQYF

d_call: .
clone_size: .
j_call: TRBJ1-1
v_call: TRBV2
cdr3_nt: TGTGCCAGCAGTGAGAGTAGGCAGGCCAACACTGAAGCTTTCTTT
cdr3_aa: CASSESRQANTEAFF

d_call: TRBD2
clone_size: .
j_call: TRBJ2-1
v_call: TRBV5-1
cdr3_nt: TGCGCCAGCAGCTTGACTAGCGGTATAATCAATGAGCAGTTCTTC
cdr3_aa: CASSLTSGIINEQFF

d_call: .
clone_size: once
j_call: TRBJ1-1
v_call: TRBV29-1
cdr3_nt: TGCAGCGCCATGAAGTGGCAGGGGAACACTGAAGCTTTCTTT
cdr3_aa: CSAMKWQGNTEAFF

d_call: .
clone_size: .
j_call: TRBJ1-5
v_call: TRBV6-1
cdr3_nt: TGTGCCAGCAGTGATTTGGGGGCGACGGGCTATAGCAATCAGCCCCAGCATTTT
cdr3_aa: CASSDLGATGYSNQPQHF

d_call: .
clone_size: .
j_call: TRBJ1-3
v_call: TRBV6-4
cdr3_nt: TGTGCCAGCAGGCAGGGCTCTGGAAACACCATATATTTT
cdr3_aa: CASRQGSGNTIYF

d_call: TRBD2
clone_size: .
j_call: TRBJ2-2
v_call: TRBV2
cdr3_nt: TGTGCCAGCGGACTAGCGGGAGGTTCCGGGGAGCTGTTTTTT
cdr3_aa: CASGLAGGSGELFF

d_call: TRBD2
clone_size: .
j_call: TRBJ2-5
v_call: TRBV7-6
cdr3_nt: TGTGCCAGCAGCTTAAGGGCTAGCGGGAGATTCAGGGAGACCCAGTACTTC
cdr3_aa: CASSLRASGRFRETQYF

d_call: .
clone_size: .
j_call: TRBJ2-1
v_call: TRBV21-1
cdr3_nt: TGTGCCAGCAGCCGCCAGGACAGGGAACCAGGCGGGACCTACAATGAGCAGTTCTTC
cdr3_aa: CASSRQDREPGGTYNEQFF

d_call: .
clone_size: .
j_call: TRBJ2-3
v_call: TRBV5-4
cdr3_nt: TGTGCCAGCAGCTTGACTACAGGGTCTGGCACAGATACGCAGTATTTT
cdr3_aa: CASSLTTGSGTDTQYF

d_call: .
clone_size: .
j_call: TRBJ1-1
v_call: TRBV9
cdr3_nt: TGTGCCAGCAGCGTCGACAGATTTAACACTGAAGCTTTCTTT
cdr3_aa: CASSVDRFNTEAFF

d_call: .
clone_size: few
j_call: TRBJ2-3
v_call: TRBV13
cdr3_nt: TGTGCCAGCAGCCGAGCAACAGATACGCAGTATTTT
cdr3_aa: CASSRATDTQYF

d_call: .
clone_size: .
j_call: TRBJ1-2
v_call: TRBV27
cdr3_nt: TGTGCCAGCAGTTCCCTCGAACTCTATGGCTACACCTTC
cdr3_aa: CASSSLELYGYTF

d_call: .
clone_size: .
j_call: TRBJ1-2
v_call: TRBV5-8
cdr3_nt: TGTGCCGCAAGAACCCTTCGGGGCTACACCTTC
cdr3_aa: CAARTLRGYTF

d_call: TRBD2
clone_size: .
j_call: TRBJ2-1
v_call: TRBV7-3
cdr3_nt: TGTGCCAGCAGCTTATTGCCCCCCACTAGCGGGAGCCACAATGAGCAGTTCTTC
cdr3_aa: CASSLLPPTSGSHNEQFF

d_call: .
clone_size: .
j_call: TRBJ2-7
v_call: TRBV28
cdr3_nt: TGTGCCAGCAGTTTAGAGAGGGCGGCCTACGAGCAGTACTTC
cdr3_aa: CASSLERAAYEQYF

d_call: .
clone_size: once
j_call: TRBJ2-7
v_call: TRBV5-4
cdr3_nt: TGTGCCAGCAGCTTGGGGGGCCACTACGAGCAGTACTTC
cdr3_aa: CASSLGGHYEQYF

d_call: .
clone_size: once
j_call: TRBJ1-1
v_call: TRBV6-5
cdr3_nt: TGTGCCAGCAGCCGTTCCCAGTACCGCCCCAGAGCTTTCTTT
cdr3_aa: CASSRSQYRPRAFF

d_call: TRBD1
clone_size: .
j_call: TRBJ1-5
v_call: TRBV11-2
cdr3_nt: TGTGCCAGCAGCTTGACAGGGCAGAATCAGCCCCAGCATTTT
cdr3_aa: CASSLTGQNQPQHF

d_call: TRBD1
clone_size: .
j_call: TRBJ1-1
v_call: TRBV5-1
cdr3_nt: TGCGCCAGCAGCTTGATGAAGGGGGGGACAGGGACAAACACTGAAGCTTTCTTT
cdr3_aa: CASSLMKGGTGTNTEAFF

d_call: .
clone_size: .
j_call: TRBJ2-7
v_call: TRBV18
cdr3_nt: TGTGCCAGCTCACCGTCGAGACAGTCCTACGAGCAGTACTTC
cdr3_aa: CASSPSRQSYEQYF

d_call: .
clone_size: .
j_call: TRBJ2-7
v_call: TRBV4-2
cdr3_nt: TGTGCCAGCAGCCAAGATCCACAGGAGACCTACGAGCAGTACTTC
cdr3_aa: CASSQDPQETYEQYF

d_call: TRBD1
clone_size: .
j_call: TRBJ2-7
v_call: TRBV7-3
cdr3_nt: TGTGCCAGCAGCTCCTTCGGGACAGGGGGCCTCTACGAGCAGTACTTC
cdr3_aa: CASSSFGTGGLYEQYF

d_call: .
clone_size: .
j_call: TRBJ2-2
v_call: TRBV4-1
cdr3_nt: TGCGCCAGCAGCCAAGAACAGAACACCGGGGAGCTGTTTTTT
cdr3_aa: CASSQEQNTGELFF

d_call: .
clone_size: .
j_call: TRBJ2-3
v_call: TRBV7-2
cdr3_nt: TGTGCCAGCAGTTTTCCCTCTCGCACAGATACGCAGTATTTT
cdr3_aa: CASSFPSRTDTQYF

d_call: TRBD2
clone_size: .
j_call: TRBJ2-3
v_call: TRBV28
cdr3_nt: TGTGCCAGCAGTTCGCCGGGACTAGCGGTACGAACGCAGTATTTT
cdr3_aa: CASSSPGLAVRTQYF

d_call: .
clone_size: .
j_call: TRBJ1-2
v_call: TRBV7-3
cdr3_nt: TGTGCCAGCAGCTTATTAGACCGACAACCTCGTAACTATGGCTACACCTTC
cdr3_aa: CASSLLDRQPRNYGYTF

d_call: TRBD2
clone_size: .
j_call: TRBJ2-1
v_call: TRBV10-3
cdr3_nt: TGTGCCATCAGCCACGGACTAGCGGTTGGGAGGAATGAGCAGTTCTTC
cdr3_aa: CAISHGLAVGRNEQFF

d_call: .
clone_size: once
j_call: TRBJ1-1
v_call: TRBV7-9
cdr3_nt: TGTGCCAGCAGCCTTCCGGGAGTAACTGAAGCTTTCTTT
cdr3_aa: CASSLPGVTEAFF

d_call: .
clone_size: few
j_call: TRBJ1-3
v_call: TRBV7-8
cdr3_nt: TGTGCCAGCAGCTTACTATACCAACGAGTCTCTGGAAACACCATATATTTT
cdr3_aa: CASSLLYQRVSGNTIYF

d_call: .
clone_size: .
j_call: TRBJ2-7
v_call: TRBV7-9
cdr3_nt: TGTGCCAGCACCTTGCTCGGTGCCTACGAGCAGTACTTC
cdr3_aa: CASTLLGAYEQYF

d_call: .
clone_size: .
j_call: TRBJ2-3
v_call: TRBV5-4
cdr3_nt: TGTGCCAGCAGCTTGGAACAGGATACCACAGATACGCAGTATTTT
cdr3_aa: CASSLEQDTTDTQYF

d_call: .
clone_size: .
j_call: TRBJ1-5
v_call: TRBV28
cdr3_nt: TGTGCCAGCAGTGAGAGCAATCAGCCCCAGCATTTT
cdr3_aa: CASSESNQPQHF

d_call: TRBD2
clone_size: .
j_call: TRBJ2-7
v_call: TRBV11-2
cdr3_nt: TGTGCCAGCAGCCTCGATAGTAGCGGGATCTACGAGCAGTACTTC
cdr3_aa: CASSLDSSGIYEQYF

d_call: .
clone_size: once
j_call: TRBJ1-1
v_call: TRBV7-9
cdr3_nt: TGTGCCAGCAGCTTACGGGGTAACACTGAAGCTTTCTTT
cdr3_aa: CASSLRGNTEAFF

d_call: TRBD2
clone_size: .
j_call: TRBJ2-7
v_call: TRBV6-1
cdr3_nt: TGTGCCAGCCGTAGCGGGAGGGTTGGTTTCCACGAGCAGTACTTC
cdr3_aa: CASRSGRVGFHEQYF

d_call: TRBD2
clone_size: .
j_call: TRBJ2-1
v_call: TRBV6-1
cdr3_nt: TGTGCCAGCAGTGAATCGGCTAGCGGAGATTACAATGAGCAGTTCTTC
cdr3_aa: CASSESASGDYNEQFF

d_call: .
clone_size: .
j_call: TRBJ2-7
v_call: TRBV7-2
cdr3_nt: TGTGCCAGCAGCTCTAGGGGCGGCTACGAGCAGTACTTC
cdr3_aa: CASSSRGGYEQYF

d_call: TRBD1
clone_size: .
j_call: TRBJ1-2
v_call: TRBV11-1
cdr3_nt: TGTGCCAGCAGCCACGGGACAGCGGGTCTTGGCTACACCTTC
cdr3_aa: CASSHGTAGLGYTF

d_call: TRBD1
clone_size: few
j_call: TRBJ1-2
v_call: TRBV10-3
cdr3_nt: TGTGCCATCAGGGGGGTTACCCGGGACAGGGGAGGAAACTATGGCTACACCTTC
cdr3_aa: CAIRGVTRDRGGNYGYTF

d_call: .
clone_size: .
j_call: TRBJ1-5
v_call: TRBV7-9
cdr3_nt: TGTGCCAGCAGCTTACAGGGAAACAGCAATCAGCCCCAGCATTTT
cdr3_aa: CASSLQGNSNQPQHF

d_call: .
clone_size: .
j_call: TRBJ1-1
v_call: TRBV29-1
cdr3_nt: TGCAGCGTTGATCAGGCGGGCACTGAAGCTTTCTTT
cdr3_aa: CSVDQAGTEAFF

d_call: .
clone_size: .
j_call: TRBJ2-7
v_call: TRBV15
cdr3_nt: TGTGCCACCAGCCCCGAATCATTGCGGGACGGATCATACGAGCAGTACTTC
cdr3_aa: CATSPESLRDGSYEQYF

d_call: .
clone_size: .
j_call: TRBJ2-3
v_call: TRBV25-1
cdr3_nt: TGTGCCACCCCAAAGGGGCCAGATACGCAGTATTTT
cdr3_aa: CATPKGPDTQYF